This is a list of T cell receptor beta chains from one sample in a study of tumor-infiltrating lymphocytes in localized non-small cell lung cancer. The table came from immunoSEQ multiplex PCR; TCRdb's copy has only in-frame clones and leaves some out. The table lists about 15,000 clones, roughly 69% of them singletons, with approximately 5.4% in the top ten. Sample: lung tumor tissue. The receptor set was obtained from a human donor with non-small cell lung cancer. CDR3s include the opening cysteine and the closing phenylalanine or tryptophan. The D gene is left open where the match is weak. For some rows the clone size is stated as once, few or many, or as a class when expanded; others skip it.

abundance	j_gene	v_gene	d_gene	CDR3aa	CDR3nt
once	TRBJ2-2	TRBV11-3	NA	CASSSEGVTGELFF	TGTGCCAGCAGCTCCGAGGGGGTTACCGGGGAGCTGTTTTTT
NA	TRBJ2-3	TRBV19	NA	CASSIGGDTQYF	TGTGCCAGTAGTATTGGGGGAGATACGCAGTATTTT
NA	TRBJ2-4	TRBV18	TRBD1	CASSPPEGASHARQHF	TGTGCCAGCTCACCACCCGAGGGGGCTAGCCACGCTCGCCAGCACTTC
NA	TRBJ2-2	TRBV19	TRBD1	CASSIRTGGRTGELFF	TGTGCCAGTAGTATCAGGACAGGGGGACGCACCGGGGAGCTGTTTTTT
NA	TRBJ2-7	TRBV5-1	TRBD2	CASSLAGTSGGSYEQYF	TGCGCCAGCAGCTTGGCTGGGACTAGCGGGGGGTCCTACGAGCAGTACTTC
NA	TRBJ2-3	TRBV5-1	NA	CASSLEVPYTDTQYF	TGCGCCAGCAGCTTGGAGGTACCATACACAGATACGCAGTATTTT
medium-sized	TRBJ1-1	TRBV28	NA	CASSLGGRANTEAFF	TGTGCCAGCAGTTTAGGGGGGAGAGCGAACACTGAAGCTTTCTTT
NA	TRBJ2-3	TRBV9	NA	CASSALGGSALSTDTQYF	TGTGCCAGCAGCGCCTTGGGTGGTTCCGCACTCAGCACAGATACGCAGTATTTT
NA	TRBJ2-1	TRBV5-5	NA	CASSLGLAGYEQFF	TGTGCCAGCAGCTTGGGGTTAGCTGGGTATGAGCAGTTCTTC
NA	TRBJ1-4	TRBV30	NA	CAWSTGLAYEKLFF	TGTGCCTGGAGTACAGGGTTGGCGTACGAAAAACTGTTTTTT
NA	TRBJ2-6	TRBV28	NA	CASRASYGANVLTF	TGTGCCAGCAGGGCTAGCTATGGGGCCAACGTCCTGACTTTC